These 18 T cell receptor beta chains were all obtained from the same sample, sequenced in a study of cytomegalovirus exposure and HLA in healthy donors. In the PCR, 60 Vbeta and 13 Jbeta primers were used. Sequenced by immunoSEQ multiplex PCR; TCRdb stores in-frame clones only, minus some. Recorded for this sample: around 53,000 clones. The sample was PBMCs. These receptors came from a male donor in good health and CMV-seropositive.

The genes are TRBV28 and TRBJ1-6; no clear D. This CDR3 has 14 residues. Germline CDR1 reads MDHEN; CDR2 reads SYDVKM. CDR3 in amino acids: CAGTSVGANSPLHF. CDR3 bases: TGTGCTGGAACATCGGTAGGAGCTAATTCACCCCTCCACTTT.

The gene calls are TRBV4-2 and TRBJ2-7; D gene unclear. Looked up from germline, CDR1 is LGHNA and CDR2 is YNFKEQ. The V end lost 0 bases, the J end lost 3 bases, and 15 bases lay between the germline ends. This CDR3 has 16 amino acids. The CDR3 sequence is CASSQDFYSDFYEQYF. The CDR3, as DNA: TGTGCCAGCAGCCAAGATTTTTATTCAGACTTCTACGAGCAGTACTTC.

The chain employs TRBV5-5 and TRBJ1-5; D is uncertain. Germline V gene sequence: CDR1 SGHKS, CDR2 YYEKEE (reference sequence). V was cut by 0 bases and J by 0 bases, with 7 bases left in between. CDR3 length: 15 residues. This chain's CDR3 is CASSLEPYSNQPQHF. As DNA, the CDR3 is TGTGCCAGCAGCTTGGAGCCGTATAGCAATCAGCCCCAGCATTTT.

About this clone: One end of the junction does not line up with germline, which may come from a read error. The chain combines TRBV6-5 with TRBJ2-3; 10 nucleotides match TRBD2. Germline V gene data show CDR1 as MNHEY and CDR2 as SVGAGI. The length of the CDR3 is 16 residues. The CDR3 is CASGYRSGGVADTQYF. CDR3 nucleotide sequence: TGTGCCAGCGGTTACAGAAGCGGGGGGGTCGCAGATACGCAGTATTTT.

The chain uses TRBV4-2 and TRBJ2-3, with TRBD2 matching 14 bases. Trimming removed 0 bases from V and 6 bases from J; junction bases left unmatched: 8. Per germline, CDR1 LGHNA and CDR2 YNFKEQ. The CDR3 totals 18 residues. For the CDR3, the DNA is TGTGCCAGCAGCCAAGAGTCCGGGACTAGCGGGGGATGGGATACGCAGTATTTT. Its translation is CASSQESGTSGGWDTQYF.

The chain couples TRBV7-8 to TRBJ2-2, with D possibly matching TRBD2 (6 bases). Germline V CDR1 and CDR2: SGHVS, FQNEAQ. The CDR3 is 17 amino acids. The V and J ends lost 0 bases and 4 bases respectively, with 15 bases between them. The CDR3 protein is CASSLAILASATGELFF. In DNA form, the CDR3 reads TGTGCCAGCAGCTTAGCGATACTAGCTTCCGCCACCGGGGAGCTGTTTTTT.

Remarks on this clone: Relative to the germline gene, one junction end is altered; a read error may explain this. V gene TRBV18 combines with J gene TRBJ2-3, with a tentative D call TRBD2 (6 bases). CDR1 is KGHSH and CDR2 is LQKENI in the germline V gene. The CDR3 extends over 15 amino acids. This CDR3 reads CASSPMVSGADTQYF. CDR3 nucleotide sequence: TGTGCCAGTTCACCAATGGTTTCGGGAGCAGATACGCAGTATTTT.

The rearrangement links TRBV7-9 to TRBJ2-1; 8 positions agree with TRBD1. The CDR3 is 13 amino acids. The V gene end was trimmed by 3 bases and the J gene end by 8 bases; junction bases not matched to a gene: 3. The V gene's germline CDR1 is SEHNR and CDR2 FQNEAQ (reference sequence). The CDR3 region has the DNA TGTGCCAGCAGCTTTACAGGGGGTTATGAGCAGTTCTTC. Protein: CASSFTGGYEQFF.

J is TRBJ1-1 and V is TRBV7-3; 11 bases map to TRBD1. CDR1 SGHTA and CDR2 FQGTGA come from the germline V gene. V was pared by 5 bases and J by 8 bases, with 4 bases of the junction left unmatched. The CDR3 contains 13 residues. For the CDR3, the DNA is TGTGCCAGCAGCCCCCGGACAGGGGGCGAAGCTTTCTTT. Translation: CASSPRTGGEAFF.

The gene calls are TRBV6-5 and TRBJ2-2; 7 nucleotides align to TRBD1. Germline-derived CDR1 and CDR2 are MNHEY and SVGAGI. The CDR3 spans 14 residues. The V gene end was trimmed by 2 bases and the J gene end by 7 bases; junction bases not matched to a gene: 4. The DNA of the CDR3 is TGTGCCAGCAGTTACGGCAGGGGGTTCGGGGAGCTGTTTTTT. This sequence encodes CASSYGRGFGELFF.

This chain connects TRBV7-2 to TRBJ2-5, with 7 bases lining up with TRBD1. TRBJ2-7 matches the DNA end more closely, so the J call is doubtful. The germline V gene encodes CDR1 SGHTA and CDR2 FQGNSA. This CDR3 has 12 amino acids. CDR3 bases: TGTGCCAGCAGCTTAACAGGGGTCGAGCAGTACTTC. Protein product: CASSLTGVEQYF.

The DNA for the CDR3 is TGTGCCAGCAGTGAGAGCGGGCGAAAACTGTTTTTT. Protein sequence: CASSESGRKLFF. This chain uses TRBV25-1 with TRBJ1-4; D is undetermined. The CDR3 totals 12 residues. Trimming shortened V by 3 bases and J by 10 bases, and 9 bases separated the two germline ends. In germline, CDR1 is MGHDK, CDR2 SYGVNS.

CDR3 sequence reads: CASSLDSGDEQYF. The CDR3 coding sequence is TGCGCCAGCAGCTTGGACTCAGGGGACGAGCAGTACTTC. V and J are TRBV5-1 and TRBJ2-7, with a tentative D call TRBD1 (6 bases). The CDR3 has 13 residues. The ends were cut back, 0 bases at V and 5 bases at J, with 9 bases in the middle. Germline CDR1 is SGHRS and CDR2 is YFSETQ.

Comments on this clone: Other DNA variants within this sample encode the same CDR3. The V and J genes are TRBV7-7 and TRBJ2-3; tentatively, D is TRBD2 (6 bases). Germline lookup yields CDR1 SSHAT and CDR2 FNYEAQ (reference sequence). The ends were cut back, 5 bases at V and 1 base at J, with 13 bases in the middle. This CDR3 has 15 amino acids. The CDR3 coding sequence is TGTGCCAGCAGCCGGGAGCCTACTCGCACAGATACGCAGTATTTT. Its protein is CASSREPTRTDTQYF.

The rearrangement joins TRBV7-3 to TRBJ2-1; 15 bases are shared with TRBD2. This CDR3 region has 15 residues. V gave up 4 bases and J gave up 9 bases; unmatched junction bases: 4. CDR1 is SGHTA, CDR2 FQGTGA, per germline. The CDR3 region is CASSSGLAGGFEQFF. As DNA, the CDR3 is TGTGCCAGCAGCTCGGGACTAGCGGGGGGTTTTGAGCAGTTCTTC.

This chain connects TRBV9 to TRBJ1-3; D is uncertain. Trimming shortened V by 0 bases and J by 0 bases, and 4 bases separated the two germline ends. The V gene's germline CDR1 is SGDLS and CDR2 YYNGEE. CDR3 size: 14 residues. This CDR3 is CASSVDYSGNTIYF. The CDR3, as DNA: TGTGCCAGCAGCGTAGACTACTCTGGAAACACCATATATTTT.

The genes are TRBV29-1 and TRBJ2-2, with TRBD1 as a possible D gene (5 bases). Trimming took 4 bases from V and 3 from J, leaving 12 bases between them. CDR3 size: 14 residues. The V gene's germline CDR1 is SQVTM and CDR2 ANQGSEA. CDR3 in DNA: TGCAGCGTTGGGGCAGGGTGGGACACCGGGGAGCTGTTTTTT. It yields the protein CSVGAGWDTGELFF.

This chain joins TRBV28 and TRBJ2-1, with TRBD2 identical over 8 bases. CDR1 is MDHEN and CDR2 is SYDVKM in the germline V gene. Germline trimming cut 6 bases from V and 2 bases from J; bases unmatched to any gene: 9. This CDR3 contains 16 residues. Here the CDR3 reads CASSGGVGGTYNEQFF. The CDR3 nucleotides are TGTGCCAGCAGCGGGGGGGTCGGGGGGACCTACAATGAGCAGTTCTTC.